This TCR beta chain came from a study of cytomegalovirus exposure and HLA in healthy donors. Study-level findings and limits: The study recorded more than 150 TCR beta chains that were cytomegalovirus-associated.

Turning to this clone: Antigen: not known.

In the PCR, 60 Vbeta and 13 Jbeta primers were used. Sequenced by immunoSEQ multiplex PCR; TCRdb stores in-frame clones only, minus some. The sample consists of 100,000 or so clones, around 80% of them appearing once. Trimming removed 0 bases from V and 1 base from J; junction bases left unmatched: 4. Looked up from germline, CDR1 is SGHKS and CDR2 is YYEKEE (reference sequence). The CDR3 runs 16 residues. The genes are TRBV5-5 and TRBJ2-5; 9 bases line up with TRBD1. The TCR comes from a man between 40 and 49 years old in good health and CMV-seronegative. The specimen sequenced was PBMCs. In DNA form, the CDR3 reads TGTGCCAGCAGCTTGGGCCCACAGGGGGCCCAAGAGACCCAGTACTTC. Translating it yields CASSLGPQGAQETQYF.